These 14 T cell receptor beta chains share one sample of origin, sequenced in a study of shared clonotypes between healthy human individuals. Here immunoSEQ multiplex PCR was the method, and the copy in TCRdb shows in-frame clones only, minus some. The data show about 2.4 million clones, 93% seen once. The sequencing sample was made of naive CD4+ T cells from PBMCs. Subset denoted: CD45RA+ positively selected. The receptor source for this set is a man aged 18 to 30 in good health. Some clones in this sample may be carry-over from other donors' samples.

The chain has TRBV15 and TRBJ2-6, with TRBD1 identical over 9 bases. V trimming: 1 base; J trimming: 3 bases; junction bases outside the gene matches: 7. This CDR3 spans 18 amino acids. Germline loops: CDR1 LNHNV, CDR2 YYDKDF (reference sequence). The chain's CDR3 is CATSRGDRDLGGANVLTF. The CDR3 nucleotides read TGTGCCACCAGCAGAGGGGACAGGGACTTAGGTGGGGCCAACGTCCTGACTTTC.

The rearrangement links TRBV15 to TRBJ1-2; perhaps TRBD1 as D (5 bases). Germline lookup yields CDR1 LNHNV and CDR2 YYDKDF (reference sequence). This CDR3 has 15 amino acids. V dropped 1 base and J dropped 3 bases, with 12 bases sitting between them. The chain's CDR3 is CATSRAGVGDYGYTF. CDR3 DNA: TGTGCCACCAGCAGAGCGGGGGTCGGGGACTATGGCTACACCTTC.

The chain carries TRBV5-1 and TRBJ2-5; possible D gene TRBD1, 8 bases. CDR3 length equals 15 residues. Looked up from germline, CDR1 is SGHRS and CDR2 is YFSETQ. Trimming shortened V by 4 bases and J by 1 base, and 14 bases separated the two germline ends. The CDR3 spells CASSPGGQAQETQYF. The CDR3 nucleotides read TGCGCCAGCAGCCCGGGGGGACAGGCCCAAGAGACCCAGTACTTC.

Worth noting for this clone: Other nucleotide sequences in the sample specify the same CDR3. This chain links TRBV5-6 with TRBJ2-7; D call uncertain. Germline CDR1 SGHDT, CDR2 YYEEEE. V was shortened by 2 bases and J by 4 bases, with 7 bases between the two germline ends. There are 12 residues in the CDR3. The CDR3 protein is CASSLRRYEQYF. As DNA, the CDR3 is TGTGCCAGCAGCTTAAGGAGATACGAGCAGTACTTC.

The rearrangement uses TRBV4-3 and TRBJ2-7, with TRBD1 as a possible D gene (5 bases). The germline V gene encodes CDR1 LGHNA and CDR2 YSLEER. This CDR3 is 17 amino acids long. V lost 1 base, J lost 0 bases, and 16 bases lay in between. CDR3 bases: TGCGCCAGCAGCCAAGTAGCTGGGGCCCTGAGCTCCTACGAGCAGTACTTC. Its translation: CASSQVAGALSSYEQYF.

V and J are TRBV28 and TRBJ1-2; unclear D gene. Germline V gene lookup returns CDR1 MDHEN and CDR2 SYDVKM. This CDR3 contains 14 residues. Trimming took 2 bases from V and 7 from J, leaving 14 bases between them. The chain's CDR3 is CASSLVQLSAGYTF. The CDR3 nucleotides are TGTGCCAGCAGTTTAGTCCAGTTATCGGCTGGCTACACCTTC.

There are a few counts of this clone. CDR3 nucleotides: TGTGCCAGCAGCTTATGGACAGGGGCGGGTAATGAGCAGTTCTTC. Translating it yields CASSLWTGAGNEQFF. The V and J genes are TRBV7-3 and TRBJ2-1; 9 nucleotides line up with TRBD1. V lost 2 bases and J lost 7; bases outside the gene matches: 6. This CDR3 has 15 residues. CDR1 is SGHTA and CDR2 is FQGTGA in the germline V gene.

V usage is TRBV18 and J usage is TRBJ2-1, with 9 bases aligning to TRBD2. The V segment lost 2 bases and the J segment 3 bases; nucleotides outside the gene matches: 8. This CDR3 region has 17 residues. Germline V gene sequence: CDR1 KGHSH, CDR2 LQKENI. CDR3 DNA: TGTGCCAGCTCACCAGAGGTAGCGGGAGCCAGCTACAATGAGCAGTTCTTC. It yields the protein CASSPEVAGASYNEQFF.

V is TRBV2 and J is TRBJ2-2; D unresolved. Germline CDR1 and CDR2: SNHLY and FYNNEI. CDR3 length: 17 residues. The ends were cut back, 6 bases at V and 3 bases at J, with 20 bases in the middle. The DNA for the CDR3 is TGTGCCAGCAGAAAAGAACCTGGGCAGATCTACACCGGGGAGCTGTTTTTT. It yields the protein CASRKEPGQIYTGELFF.

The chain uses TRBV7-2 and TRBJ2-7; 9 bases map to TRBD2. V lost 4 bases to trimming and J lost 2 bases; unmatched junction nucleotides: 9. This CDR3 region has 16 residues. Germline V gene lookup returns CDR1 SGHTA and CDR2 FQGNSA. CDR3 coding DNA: TGTGCCAGCAGCTCAGGACTAGCGCAAGCAACCTACGAGCAGTACTTC. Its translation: CASSSGLAQATYEQYF.

The CDR3 DNA reads as TGTGCCAGCAGTCGTACAGGGCCCCACGAGCAGTACTTC. This gives the protein CASSRTGPHEQYF. V usage is TRBV6-5 and J usage is TRBJ2-7; D may be TRBD1 (6 bases). Germline V gene sequence: CDR1 MNHEY, CDR2 SVGAGI. V was pared by 5 bases and J by 5 bases, with 13 bases between. The CDR3 contains 13 residues.

The CDR3 sequence: CASSNTGDTEAFF. CDR3 sequence (DNA): TGTGCCAGCTCAAATACAGGGGACACTGAAGCTTTCTTT. The V and J genes are TRBV18 and TRBJ1-1; TRBD1 matches at 7 bases. The CDR3 totals 13 residues. Trimming took 5 bases from V and 3 from J; bases not matched to a gene: 3. Germline V gene lookup returns CDR1 KGHSH and CDR2 LQKENI.

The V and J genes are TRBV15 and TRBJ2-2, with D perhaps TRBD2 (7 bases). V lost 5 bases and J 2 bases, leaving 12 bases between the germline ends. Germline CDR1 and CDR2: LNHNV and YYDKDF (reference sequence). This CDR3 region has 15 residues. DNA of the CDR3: TGTGCCACCAGCCGGGGGGCCCCAAACACCGGGGAGCTGTTTTTT. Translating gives CATSRGAPNTGELFF.

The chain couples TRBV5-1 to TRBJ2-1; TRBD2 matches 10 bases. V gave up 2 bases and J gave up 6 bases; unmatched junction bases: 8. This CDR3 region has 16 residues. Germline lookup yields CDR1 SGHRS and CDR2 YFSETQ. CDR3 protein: CASSFGLAGVLNEQFF. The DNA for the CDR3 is TGCGCCAGCAGCTTCGGGCTAGCGGGAGTCCTCAATGAGCAGTTCTTC.